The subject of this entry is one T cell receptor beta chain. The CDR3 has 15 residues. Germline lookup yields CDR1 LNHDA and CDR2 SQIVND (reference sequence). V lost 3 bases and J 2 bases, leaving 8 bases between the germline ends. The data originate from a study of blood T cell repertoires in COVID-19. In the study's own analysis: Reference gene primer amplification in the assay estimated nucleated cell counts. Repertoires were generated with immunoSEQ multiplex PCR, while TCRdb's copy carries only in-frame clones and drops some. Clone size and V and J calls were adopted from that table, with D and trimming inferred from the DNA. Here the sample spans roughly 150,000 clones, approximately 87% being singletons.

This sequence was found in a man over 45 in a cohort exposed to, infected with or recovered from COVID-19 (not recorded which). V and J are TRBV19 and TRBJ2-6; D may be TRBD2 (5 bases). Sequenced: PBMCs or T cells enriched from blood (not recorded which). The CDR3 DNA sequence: TGTGCCAGTAGTATTGACGGGGCTGGGGCCAACGTCCTGACTTTC. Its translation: CASSIDGAGANVLTF.